This T cell receptor beta chain was sequenced in a study of shared clonotypes between healthy human individuals (dated by TCRdb to about 2020). Background on the whole study: A couple of women and a few men aged 18 to 49 years were included in the cohort. For each donor, three plates each were used for CD4 naive and CD4 memory, two plates were used for CD8 naive, and one plate was used for CD8 memory. Libraries were prepared and TCR repertoires were sequenced by different laboratories using diverse techniques, in order to increase sequencing depth and limit assay-specific biases. To estimate repertoire size and how much clonotypes are shared between individuals, the study performed deep sequencing of blood TCR repertoires from roughly five healthy adults. Per donor, leukapheresis produced somewhere between about 0.85 and 8.9 billion PBMCs.

For this clone: The target of this receptor is not known. No much larger clone is present one base from it, and per-base qualities are unavailable.

The donors were healthy, HIV-negative adults who had no recently reported acute infections or vaccinations. All donors were Caucasian adults living in Nashville, Tennessee, USA. CD8 memory samples consisted of magnetically selected CD45RO+ cells combined with CCR7-negative CD45RA+ effector memory (TemRA) cells. Blood was obtained by leukapheresis, after which PBMCs were separated by Ficoll-Histopaque density gradient centrifugation and cryopreserved in liquid nitrogen vapor phase. Purity and quantity of every magnetically sorted T cell population were checked by analytical flow cytometry. From each sorted fraction, genomic DNA was isolated and quantified by UV absorbance on a Nanodrop 2000c. Using the deep immunoSEQ assay, multiplex PCR amplified TCR CDR3 regions from genomic DNA. For each cell subset, the extracted genomic DNA was distributed evenly across all wells of several immunoSEQ 96-well plates, and each plate served as one replicate. For sorted subsets, roughly 200 ng of genomic DNA, equivalent to around 29,000 T cell genomes, went into each replicate PCR. The purified libraries were quantified using a Qubit 3.0 fluorometer, sized with a Bioanalyzer 2100, and then quantified again using the KAPA Library Quantification kit. Every immunoSEQ 96-well plate was sequenced on a dedicated single-read 150-cycle Illumina NextSeq 550 flow cell. On the authors' methods: Because only junctional sequences without quality scores were contained in the immunoSEQ output, filtering matching that applied to full-length reads could not be performed. Sequences were annotated with PyIR, a Python wrapper for IgBLAST v1.9, and V/J genes and CDR3 were assigned using IMGT germline references. Reads were removed for weak V/J assignments (E-value above 1e-6), missing CDR3, stop codons, out-of-frame junctions, or ambiguous translated residues. V3J clonotypes were defined as sequences sharing the same inferred V gene, J gene, and CDR3 amino acid sequence. Percentage overlap between repertoires was computed as shared unique clonotypes divided by the size of the smaller repertoire. Richness of each repertoire was evaluated using RTK rarefaction, the Chao1 estimator, and Recon v2.1 estimates of unobserved clonotypes. For all TCRbeta clonotypes obtained by the gDNA method from a few donors, generation probabilities were computed with OLGA. What TCRdb holds here is the immuneACCESS table cut down to in-frame rearrangements. Part of the clones is not present; checked against another copy, under half of the missing clones reflect an unresolved V gene, and the others are unexplained. For V, J and clone size, that table is used; D and trimming come from the DNA. This sample lists approximately 710,000 clones; around 90% were detected once. The ten biggest clones cover approximately 35% of the sample.

Measured from the cysteine to the phenylalanine, the CDR3 is 15 residues long. Only the CDR3 part of the read is kept: 45 bases, read in frame from the first base. The germline V gene gives CDR1 as MGHRA and CDR2 as YSYEKL. The junction shows trimming of 0 bases on V and 6 bases on J, plus 15 bases between the germline ends. What the study reported, not specific to this receptor: The small number of donors limited the genetic and exposure-history diversity represented. Larger estimated clonotype richness was generally found for naive subsets than for memory subsets. Sharing across a few donors was observed for around 4.8% of naive CD4, about 4% of naive CD8, about 2.3% of memory CD4, and less than 0.45% of memory CD8 clonotypes. Sampling was restricted to blood, and TCR repertoires in tissues likely differ from the TCR repertoires found in blood. Pairwise subsampling led to the expectation that sequencing depth would affect the degree of clonotype sharing among donors. Rarefaction of sorted-subset datasets indicated incomplete sequencing despite the large sequencing depth. Compared with non-shared clonotypes, the clonotypes found in all four sorted-subset donors had higher generation probabilities.

The source is a man between 18 and 29 years old in good health. Some clones in this sample may be carry-over from other donors' samples. Sequencing used memory CD8+ T cells from PBMCs. Sample cell subset or site, as interpreted from the label and publication: CD45RO+ cells pooled with CCR7-negative TemRA cells. The chain is assembled from TRBV4-1 and TRBJ2-7, with no confidently assigned D gene. The nucleotide sequence reads TGCGCCAGCAGCCAAGACAGGACGACCCTTACCGAGCAGTACTTC. It translates as CASSQDRTTLTEQYF.